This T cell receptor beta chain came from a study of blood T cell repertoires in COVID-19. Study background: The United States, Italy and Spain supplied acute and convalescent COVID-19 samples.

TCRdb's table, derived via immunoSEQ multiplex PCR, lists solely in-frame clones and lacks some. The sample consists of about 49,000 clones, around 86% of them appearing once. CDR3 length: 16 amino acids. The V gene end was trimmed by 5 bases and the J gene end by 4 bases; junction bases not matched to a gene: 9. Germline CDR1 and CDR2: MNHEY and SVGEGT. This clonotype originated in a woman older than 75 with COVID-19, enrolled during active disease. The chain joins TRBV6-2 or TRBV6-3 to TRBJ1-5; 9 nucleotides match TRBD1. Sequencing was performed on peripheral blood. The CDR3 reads CASSAPVGQGNQPQHF. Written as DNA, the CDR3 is TGTGCCAGCAGTGCCCCAGTCGGACAGGGGAATCAGCCCCAGCATTTT.